The 29 T cell receptor beta chains below were found in one sample sequenced in a study of technical replicates of blood from several donors. The assay was immunoSEQ multiplex PCR, and TCRdb's table has in-frame clones only and misses some. In the table there are over 75,000 clones, approximately 96% of which are singletons. The sample consisted of T cells isolated from PBMCs. Every receptor here comes from a human donor in good health.

V usage is TRBV29-1 and J usage is TRBJ2-7, with a possible D match to TRBD1 (5 bases). Trimming removed 0 bases at V and 4 bases at J, with 19 bases between. This CDR3 contains 16 residues. Germline lookup yields CDR1 SQVTM and CDR2 ANQGSEA. In DNA, the CDR3 is TGCAGCGTTGAAGATATGACAGCTCCCTCACCGTACGAGCAGTACTTC. Translated: CSVEDMTAPSPYEQYF.

This chain uses TRBV30 with TRBJ1-1; D uncertain. V was pared by 0 bases and J by 2 bases, with 4 bases between. The germline CDR1 and CDR2 sequences are GTSNPN and SVGIG (reference sequence). This CDR3 contains 12 residues. The CDR3 sequence: CAWSVHNTEAFF. The CDR3 DNA reads as TGTGCCTGGAGTGTACACAACACTGAAGCTTTCTTT. Combining the CDR3 with reference TRBV30 and TRBJ1-1 gives the whole variable domain SQTIHQWPATLVQPVGSPLSLECTVEGTSNPNLYWYRQAAGRGLQLLFYSVGIGQISSEVPQNLSASRPQDRQFILSSKKLLLSDSGFYLCAWSVHNTEAFFGQGTRLTVV.

The gene calls are TRBV7-2 and TRBJ1-2; TRBD1 matches 7 bases. This CDR3 is built from 15 residues. CDR1 SGHTA and CDR2 FQGNSA come from the germline V gene. Losses at the gene ends were 7 bases for V and 1 base for J; bases not matched to a gene: 9. In DNA form, the CDR3 reads TGTGCCAGCACCGACAGGGTTCAGGTTAACTATGGCTACACCTTC. It specifies CASTDRVQVNYGYTF.

The rearrangement joins TRBV7-7 to TRBJ2-3; tentatively, D is TRBD2 (5 bases). CDR1 is SSHAT and CDR2 is FNYEAQ in the germline V gene (reference sequence). The length of the CDR3 is 15 residues. Trimming cost V 5 bases and J 3 bases, with 15 bases left between them. The CDR3 is CASSATRFDTDTQYF. The CDR3 nucleotides are TGTGCCAGCAGCGCTACTAGGTTCGATACAGATACGCAGTATTTT.

The chain links TRBV27 to TRBJ2-1; weak D call: TRBD1 (6 bases). CDR1 is MNHEY and CDR2 is SMNVEV in the germline V gene (reference sequence). CDR3 length: 14 residues. The V end lost 4 bases, the J end lost 7 bases, and 14 bases lay between the germline ends. This CDR3 is CASSSMDRLNEQFF. In nucleotides, the CDR3 is TGTGCCAGCAGTTCGATGGACAGATTGAATGAGCAGTTCTTC.

The chain combines TRBV7-9 with TRBJ2-5, with D possibly matching TRBD2 (5 bases). From germline, CDR1 is SEHNR and CDR2 FQNEAQ (reference sequence). The V end lost 2 bases, the J end lost 5 bases, and 21 bases lay between the germline ends. This CDR3 spans 17 amino acids. DNA for the CDR3: TGTGCCAGCAGCTTAACCACCCCCCCAACGACGGGGGAGACCCAGTACTTC. Its translation is CASSLTTPPTTGETQYF.

The chain recombines TRBV7-9 with TRBJ2-7; D gene uncertain. In germline, CDR1 is SEHNR, CDR2 FQNEAQ (reference sequence). The CDR3 is 12 residues long. The V end was cut by 5 bases, the J end by 4 bases, with 9 bases between. The DNA of the CDR3 is TGTGCCAGCAGCCCCAACCTATACGAGCAGTACTTC. This gives the protein CASSPNLYEQYF. The full variable domain, its missing parts supplied by reference TRBV7-9 and TRBJ2-7, is DTGVSQNPRHKITKRGQNVTFRCDPISEHNRLYWYRQTLGQGPEFLTYFQNEAQLEKSRLLSDRFSAERPKGSFSTLEIQRTEQGDSAMYLCASSPNLYEQYFGPGTRLTVT.

This clone was recorded once. V gene TRBV5-1 combines with J gene TRBJ2-7; perhaps TRBD1 as D (6 bases). Looked up from germline, CDR1 is SGHRS and CDR2 is YFSETQ. The CDR3 extends over 14 amino acids. Trimming took off 0 bases at V and 2 bases at J, with 9 bases between the two ends. CDR3 DNA: TGCGCCAGCAGCTTGGAGGGGACACCCTACGAGCAGTACTTC. It translates to CASSLEGTPYEQYF. The whole variable domain, remainder taken from reference TRBV5-1 and TRBJ2-7, is KAGVTQTPRYLIKTRGQQVTLSCSPISGHRSVSWYQQTPGQGLQFLFEYFSETQRNKGNFPGRFSGRQFSNSRSEMNVSTLELGDSALYLCASSLEGTPYEQYFGPGTRLTVT.

The chain is built from TRBV6-5 and TRBJ2-7; weak D call: TRBD2 (6 bases). From germline, CDR1 is MNHEY and CDR2 SVGAGI. This CDR3 has 13 amino acids. V dropped 5 bases and J dropped 2 bases, with 10 bases sitting between them. For the CDR3, the DNA is TGTGCCAGCAGTGTAGCGGCAGCCTACGAGCAGTACTTC. It specifies CASSVAAAYEQYF.

The V and J genes are TRBV28 and TRBJ2-7; perhaps TRBD1 as D (7 bases). The CDR3 is 14 amino acids. Germline loops: CDR1 MDHEN, CDR2 SYDVKM. V was trimmed by 3 bases and J by 3 bases, leaving 12 bases between them. The CDR3 DNA follows: TGTGCCAGCAGTTTTCAGGGGGGTATCTACGAGCAGTACTTC. Amino acid sequence: CASSFQGGIYEQYF. The whole variable domain, filled in from reference TRBV28 and TRBJ2-7, reads DVKVTQSSRYLVKRTGEKVFLECVQDMDHENMFWYRQDPGLGLRLIYFSYDVKMKEKGDIPEGYSVSREKKERFSLILESASTNQTSMYLCASSFQGGIYEQYFGPGTRLTVT.

V gene TRBV9 combines with J gene TRBJ2-1; D might be TRBD2 (5 bases). CDR3 length equals 16 residues. Trimming shortened V by 0 bases and J by 1 base, and 11 bases separated the two germline ends. Germline CDR1 is SGDLS and CDR2 is YYNGEE. The chain's CDR3 is CASSVGPGSSYNEQFF. CDR3 bases: TGTGCCAGCAGCGTAGGCCCGGGATCATCCTACAATGAGCAGTTCTTC.

This chain connects TRBV19 to TRBJ2-7; 9 bases line up with TRBD2. V was pared by 5 bases and J by 6 bases, with 8 bases of the junction left unmatched. The CDR3 covers 14 residues. Germline CDR1 and CDR2: LNHDA and SQIVND (reference sequence). CDR3 coding DNA: TGTGCCAGTAGTGAGACTAGCGGTCAATCCGAGCAGTACTTC. Protein sequence: CASSETSGQSEQYF.

The chain's CDR3 is CASSQPGLNTEAFF. CDR3 nucleotide sequence: TGTGCCAGCAGCCAACCAGGGTTGAACACTGAAGCTTTCTTT. The chain employs TRBV16 and TRBJ1-1; D possibly corresponds to TRBD1 (5 bases). Per the germline V gene, CDR1 is KGHSY and CDR2 is FQNENV. Trimming pared 2 bases from V and 0 bases from J, leaving 7 bases between. CDR3 size: 14 residues.

The chain carries TRBV7-9 and TRBJ2-1; 11 bases are a match to TRBD2. The CDR3 is 16 residues long. V trimming: 4 bases; J trimming: 7 bases; junction bases outside the gene matches: 9. Germline CDR1 and CDR2: SEHNR and FQNEAQ (reference sequence). CDR3 in amino acids: CASSSPETSGVNEQFF. The CDR3 DNA sequence: TGTGCCAGCAGCTCCCCTGAGACTAGCGGGGTAAATGAGCAGTTCTTC.

This clone was observed a single time. The chain links TRBV7-9 to TRBJ2-7, with 8 bases aligning to TRBD1. V lost 5 bases to trimming and J lost 0 bases; unmatched junction nucleotides: 6. The CDR3 is made up of 15 amino acids. Germline values: CDR1 SEHNR, CDR2 FQNEAQ (reference sequence). The CDR3 sequence is CASSRGQGLSYEQYF. The CDR3 DNA reads TGTGCCAGCAGCCGTGGACAGGGACTCTCCTACGAGCAGTACTTC.

The chain couples TRBV28 to TRBJ1-1; possibly TRBD1 for D (6 bases). The CDR3 totals 14 residues. Germline assignment: CDR1 MDHEN and CDR2 SYDVKM. The germline V and J ends were trimmed by 4 bases and 1 base, with 10 bases remaining between them. CDR3 DNA: TGTGCCAGCAGTTCGGAAGGGGGGAACACTGAAGCTTTCTTT. This codes for CASSSEGGNTEAFF.

The gene calls are TRBV9 and TRBJ2-3; 12 bases are a match to TRBD2. V lost 4 bases to trimming and J lost 5 bases; unmatched junction nucleotides: 2. From germline, CDR1 is SGDLS and CDR2 YYNGEE. The CDR3 extends over 14 amino acids. CDR3 protein: CASSLGLAGDTQYF. The CDR3 nucleotides are TGTGCCAGCAGCTTGGGACTAGCGGGAGATACGCAGTATTTT. Variable domain in full (rest from reference TRBV9 and TRBJ2-3): DSGVTQTPKHLITATGQRVTLRCSPRSGDLSVYWYQQSLDQGLQFLIQYYNGEERAKGNILERFSAQQFPDLHSELNLSSLELGDSALYFCASSLGLAGDTQYFGPGTRLTVL.

The rearrangement links TRBV14 to TRBJ1-3; possibly TRBD1 for D (5 bases). The germline gives CDR1 SGHDN, CDR2 FVKESK. V lost 1 base, J lost 0 bases, and 13 bases lay in between. The CDR3 runs to 17 residues. The DNA for the CDR3 is TGTGCCAGCAGCCAAGGCCAGGGCGCCCCCTCTGGAAACACCATATATTTT. It is translated as CASSQGQGAPSGNTIYF.

This chain joins TRBV7-8 and TRBJ1-5; TRBD1 is a possible D gene (6 bases). The CDR3 is 15 residues long. V lost 4 bases, J lost 0 bases, and 10 bases lay in between. Germline CDR1 SGHVS, CDR2 FQNEAQ. The chain's CDR3 is CASSWTDYSNQPQHF. DNA for the CDR3: TGTGCCAGCAGCTGGACAGATTATAGCAATCAGCCCCAGCATTTT.

This chain joins TRBV5-1 and TRBJ1-2; 8 nucleotides line up with TRBD1. The CDR3 sequence is 15 residues long. The junction had 10 bases not matched to a gene; V was cut back by 4 bases and J by 5 bases. Germline CDR1 and CDR2: SGHRS and YFSETQ. CDR3 in amino acids: CASSKDRAVLYGYTF. The DNA for the CDR3 is TGCGCCAGCAGCAAGGACAGGGCGGTACTTTATGGCTACACCTTC.

The chain recombines TRBV6-5 with TRBJ2-7; 7 positions agree with TRBD1. Losses at the gene ends were 8 bases for V and 3 bases for J; bases not matched to a gene: 1. The CDR3 spans 11 residues. CDR1 and CDR2 (germline): MNHEY, SVGAGI. CDR3 residues: CASYRGYEQYF. The CDR3 nucleotides read TGTGCCAGCTACAGGGGCTACGAGCAGTACTTC.

This chain connects TRBV5-6 to TRBJ2-7; weak D call: TRBD2 (6 bases). In germline, CDR1 is SGHDT, CDR2 YYEEEE. The CDR3 is 13 amino acids. Trimming left V 5 bases short and J 5 bases short, with 14 bases between. The CDR3 reads CASRKGGADEQYF. The CDR3 region has the DNA TGTGCCAGCAGGAAAGGCGGGGCAGACGAGCAGTACTTC. Full variable domain (remainder filled in from reference TRBV5-6 and TRBJ2-7): DAGVTQSPTHLIKTRGQQVTLRCSPKSGHDTVSWYQQALGQGPQFIFQYYEEEERQRGNFPDRFSGHQFPNYSSELNVNALLLGDSALYLCASRKGGADEQYFGPGTRLTVT.

The rearrangement joins TRBV5-1 to TRBJ1-1; D unresolved. The V end was cut by 0 bases, the J end by 3 bases, with 6 bases between. The CDR3 consists of 13 residues. Looked up from germline, CDR1 is SGHRS and CDR2 is YFSETQ. The CDR3 protein is CASSLARDTEAFF. The CDR3 nucleotides are TGCGCCAGCAGCTTGGCCCGAGACACTGAAGCTTTCTTT.

The chain recombines TRBV25-1 with TRBJ2-7, with D possibly matching TRBD1 (6 bases). The V and J ends lost 4 bases and 3 bases respectively, with 10 bases between them. This CDR3 contains 13 residues. Germline V gives CDR1 MGHDK, CDR2 SYGVNS. CDR3 bases: TGTGCCAGCAGTGTTCAACAGGGCTACGAGCAGTACTTC. Residues: CASSVQQGYEQYF.

This chain connects TRBV11-3 to TRBJ1-1; 7 bases align to TRBD1. The CDR3 extends over 14 amino acids. J was trimmed by 5 bases and V by 6 bases; bases with no gene match: 9. The V gene's germline CDR1 is SGHNT and CDR2 YENEEA. DNA for the CDR3: TGTGCCAGCAGACCCTCCACAGGGGATACTGAAGCTTTCTTT. This gives the protein CASRPSTGDTEAFF.

The sample holds one count of this clone. The rearrangement joins TRBV6-5 to TRBJ2-7; no clear D gene. The CDR3 loop spans 12 amino acids. Germline V lookup: CDR1 MNHEY, CDR2 SVGAGI. Deletions cut 4 bases from V and 7 bases from J, with 11 bases between. The DNA for the CDR3 is TGTGCCAGCAGTTCATTGGGCGTGGAGCAGTACTTC. This gives the protein CASSSLGVEQYF.

The gene calls are TRBV6-5 and TRBJ1-1; a possible D gene is TRBD1 (6 bases). CDR1 MNHEY and CDR2 SVGAGI come from the germline V gene. This CDR3 has 13 amino acids. The V end was cut by 2 bases, the J end by 7 bases, with 11 bases between. The CDR3, as DNA: TGTGCCAGCAGTTACCCCGCAGGGGTTGAAGCTTTCTTT. It is translated as CASSYPAGVEAFF.

The chain employs TRBV4-1 and TRBJ2-7, with TRBD1 matching over 8 bases. J lost 5 bases, V lost 4 bases, and 7 bases had no gene match. The length of the CDR3 is 14 residues. The germline gives CDR1 MGHRA, CDR2 YSYEKL. Here the CDR3 reads CASSRPDRAHEQYF. DNA for the CDR3: TGCGCCAGCAGCCGCCCGGACAGGGCCCACGAGCAGTACTTC.

This clone was seen more than once but under ten times. The rearrangement joins TRBV27 to TRBJ1-4, with unresolved D. The length of the CDR3 is 14 residues. V lost 8 bases to trimming and J lost 0 bases, with 10 bases between them. Germline V gene data show CDR1 as MNHEY and CDR2 as SMNVEV (reference sequence). CDR3 protein: CASSPESTNEKLFF. The CDR3 DNA follows: TGTGCCAGCTCCCCTGAGTCAACTAATGAAAAACTGTTTTTT.